One sample yielded the 3 T cell receptor beta chains listed below, sequenced in a study of CD4 T cells in relation to SARS-CoV-2 and coronaviruses. No antigen has been identified for these receptors. Clones were read by immunoSEQ multiplex PCR, and TCRdb kept only the in-frame ones, dropping some. The sample consists of about 26,000 clones, approximately 70% of them appearing once. Before the COVID-19 pandemic, during about 2011-2019, CD4+ T cells were taken from unexposed donors. The cells were cultured for around ten days before CD4+ T cells were isolated. Sequencing used CD4+ T cells from PBMCs, cultured in vitro. Receptor source: a human donor in good health.

This clone was observed a few times. This sequence joins TRBV12-5 and TRBJ1-1; D unresolved. CDR3 size: 13 residues. CDR1 is LGHNT, CDR2 FRNRAP, per germline. With 2 bases removed from V and 3 bases from J, the gap between germline ends came to 7 bases. CDR3 protein: CASGLNEDTEAFF. The DNA for the CDR3 is TGTGCTAGTGGTTTGAACGAGGACACTGAAGCTTTCTTT.

This clone was counted a few times. V usage is TRBV18 and J usage is TRBJ2-1; 11 bases match TRBD1. The V gene's germline CDR1 is KGHSH and CDR2 LQKENI. The CDR3 extends over 15 amino acids. V trimming: 2 bases; J trimming: 7 bases; junction bases outside the gene matches: 4. The CDR3 protein is CASSPGQGAMNEQFF. The CDR3 DNA follows: TGTGCCAGCTCACCAGGACAGGGGGCGATGAATGAGCAGTTCTTC.

The chain uses TRBV2 and TRBJ1-2; 12 bases fit TRBD1. J gave up 7 bases and V 2 bases, and 5 bases lay outside the gene matches. Germline lookup yields CDR1 SNHLY and CDR2 FYNNEI. CDR3 size: 15 residues. In DNA form, the CDR3 reads TGTGCCAGCAGTGAAAATACGGGACAGGGGGCTGGCTACACCTTC. This codes for CASSENTGQGAGYTF. Supplemented by reference TRBV2 and TRBJ1-2, the full variable domain reads EPEVTQTPSHQVTQMGQEVILRCVPISNHLYFYWYRQILGQKVEFLVSFYNNEISEKSEIFDDQFSVERPDGSNFTLKIRSTKLEDSAMYFCASSENTGQGAGYTFGSGTRLTVV.